The 2 T cell receptor beta chains reported below all come from one sample, sequenced in a study of blood T cell repertoires in COVID-19. Profiled with immunoSEQ multiplex PCR; TCRdb holds only in-frame clones, not every one. The sample contains around 200,000 clones, 83% of which appear only once. The sample was peripheral blood. These receptors all come from a man between 45 and 60 years old with active or convalescent COVID-19.

V is TRBV5-4 and J is TRBJ1-6, with D uncertain. Trimming took 4 bases from V and 11 from J, leaving 10 bases between them. The CDR3 has 12 amino acids. The germline V gene encodes CDR1 SGHNT and CDR2 YYREEE (reference sequence). For the CDR3, the DNA is TGTGCCAGCAGCCCTCGAGGGACACCCCTCCACTTT. It yields the protein CASSPRGTPLHF.

This rearrangement joins TRBV5-4 to TRBJ2-3, with 11 bases identical to TRBD2. This CDR3 is built from 16 residues. Germline CDR1 SGHNT, CDR2 YYREEE (reference sequence). J lost 0 bases, V lost 4 bases, and 4 bases had no gene match. CDR3: CASSPRTSGSTDTQYF. The CDR3 nucleotides read TGTGCCAGCAGCCCCCGGACTAGCGGGAGCACAGATACGCAGTATTTT.